This T cell receptor (beta chain) appears in the sequencing data of a study of a mutant IDH1 vaccine in newly diagnosed glioma. At the level of the study: Scheduled for weeks 1, 3, 5, 7, 11, 15, 19 and 23, eight vaccinations were given to patients. Standard pretreatment was either radiotherapy, temozolomide, or, for most, radiochemotherapy with temozolomide.

For this clone: The antigen remains unidentified.

Libraries were prepared by immunoSEQ multiplex PCR; TCRdb keeps only in-frame clonotypes and omits some of them. This sample has some 80,000 clones, with 85% to 90% found just once. Described time point: week 23, last vaccination. Topical imiquimod accompanied each vaccine dose, which consisted of 300 ug of mutant IDH1 20-mer peptide. The CDR3 loop spans 13 amino acids. The rearrangement joins TRBV21-1 to TRBJ2-7; the table's D call of TRBD2 was not tested on the DNA. TRBV21-1 is a documented pseudogene. The clonotype was recovered from a woman aged 45-65 years with glioma. The sample consisted of PBMCs, taken from a glioma patient whose treatment included an IDH1 peptide vaccine. CDR3 residues: CASIGGASYEQYF. CDR3 bases: TGTGCCAGCATTGGCGGTGCCTCCTACGAGCAGTACTTC.